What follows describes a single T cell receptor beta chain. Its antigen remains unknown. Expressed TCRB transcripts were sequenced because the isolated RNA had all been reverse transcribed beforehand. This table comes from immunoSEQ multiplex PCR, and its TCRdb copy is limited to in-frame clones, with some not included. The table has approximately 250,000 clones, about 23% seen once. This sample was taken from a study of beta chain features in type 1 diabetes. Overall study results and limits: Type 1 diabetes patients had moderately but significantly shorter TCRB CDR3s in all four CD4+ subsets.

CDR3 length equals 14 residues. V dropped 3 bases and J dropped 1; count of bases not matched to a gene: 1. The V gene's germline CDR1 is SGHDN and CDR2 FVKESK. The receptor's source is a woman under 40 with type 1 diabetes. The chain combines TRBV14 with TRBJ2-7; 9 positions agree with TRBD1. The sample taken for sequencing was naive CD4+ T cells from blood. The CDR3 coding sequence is TGTGCCAGCAGCCAGACAGGGGGATCCTACGAGCAGTACTTC. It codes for CASSQTGGSYEQYF.